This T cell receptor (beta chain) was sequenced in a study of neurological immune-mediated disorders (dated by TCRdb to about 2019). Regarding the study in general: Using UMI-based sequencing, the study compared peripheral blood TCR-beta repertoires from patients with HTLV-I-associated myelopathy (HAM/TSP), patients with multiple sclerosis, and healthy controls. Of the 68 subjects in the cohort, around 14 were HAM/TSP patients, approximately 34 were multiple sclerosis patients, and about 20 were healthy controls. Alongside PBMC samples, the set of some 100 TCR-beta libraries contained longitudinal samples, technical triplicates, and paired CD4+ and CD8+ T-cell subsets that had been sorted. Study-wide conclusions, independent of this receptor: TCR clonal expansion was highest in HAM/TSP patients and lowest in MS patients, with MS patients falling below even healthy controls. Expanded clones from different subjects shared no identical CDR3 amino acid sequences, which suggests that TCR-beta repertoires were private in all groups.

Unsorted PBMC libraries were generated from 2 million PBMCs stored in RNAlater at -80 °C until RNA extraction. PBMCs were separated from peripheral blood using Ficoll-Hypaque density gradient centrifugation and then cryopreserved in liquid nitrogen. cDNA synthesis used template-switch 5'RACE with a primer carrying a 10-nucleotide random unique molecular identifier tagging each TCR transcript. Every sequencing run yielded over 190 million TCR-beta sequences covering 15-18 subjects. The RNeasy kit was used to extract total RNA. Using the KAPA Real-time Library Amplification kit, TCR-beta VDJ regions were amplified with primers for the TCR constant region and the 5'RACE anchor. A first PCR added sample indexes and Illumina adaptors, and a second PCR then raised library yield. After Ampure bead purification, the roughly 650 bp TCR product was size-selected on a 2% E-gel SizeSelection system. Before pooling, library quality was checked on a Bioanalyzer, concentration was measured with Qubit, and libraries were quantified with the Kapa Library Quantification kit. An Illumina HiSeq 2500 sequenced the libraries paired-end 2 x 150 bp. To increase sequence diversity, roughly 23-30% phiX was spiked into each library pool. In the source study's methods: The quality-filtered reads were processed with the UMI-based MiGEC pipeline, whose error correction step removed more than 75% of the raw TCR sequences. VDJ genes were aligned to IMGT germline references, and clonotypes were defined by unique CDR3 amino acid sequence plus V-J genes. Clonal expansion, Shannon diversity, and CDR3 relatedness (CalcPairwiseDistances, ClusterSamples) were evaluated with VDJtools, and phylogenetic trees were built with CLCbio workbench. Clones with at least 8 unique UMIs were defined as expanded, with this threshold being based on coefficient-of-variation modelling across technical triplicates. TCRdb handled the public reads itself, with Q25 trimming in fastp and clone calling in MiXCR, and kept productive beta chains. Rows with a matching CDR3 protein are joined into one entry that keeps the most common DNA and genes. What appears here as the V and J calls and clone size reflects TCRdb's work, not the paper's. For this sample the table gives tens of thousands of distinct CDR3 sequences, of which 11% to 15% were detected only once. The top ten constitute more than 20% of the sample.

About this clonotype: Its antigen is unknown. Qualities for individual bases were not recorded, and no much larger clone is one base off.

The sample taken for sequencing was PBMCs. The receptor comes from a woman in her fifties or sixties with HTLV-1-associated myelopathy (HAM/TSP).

The CDR3 has the sequence CASSSDLPGANVLTF. The DNA is TGTGCCAGCAGTTCGGACCTCCCTGGGGCCAACGTCCTGACTTTC. This chain is built from TRBV12-3 or TRBV12-4 and TRBJ2-6; no D gene can be assigned with confidence. There are 15 amino acids in the CDR3, from cysteine to phenylalanine inclusive. Solely the CDR3 DNA is kept, with 45 bases framed from the first base. V was cut back by 4 bases and J by 2 bases, leaving a gap of 9 bases between them.